This T cell receptor beta chain stems from a study of shared clonotypes between healthy human individuals. The overall study: Three plates each covered CD4 naive and memory; CD8 naive two, CD8 memory one.

This table comes from immunoSEQ multiplex PCR, and its TCRdb copy is limited to in-frame clones, with some not included. The table records some 2,500,000 clones, roughly 93% of them present only once. Germline V lookup: CDR1 SGDLS, CDR2 YYNGEE. The CDR3 runs 18 residues. With 4 bases clipped from V and 2 bases from J, the junction kept 15 bases outside the gene matches. The chain has TRBV9 and TRBJ2-3; 8 bases map to TRBD2. Sequencing input: naive CD4+ T cells from PBMCs. Indicated subset: CD45RA+ positively selected. This receptor was identified in a man younger than 30 in good health. Some clones in this sample may be carry-over from other donors' samples. CDR3 coding DNA: TGTGCCAGCAGCCCGACGAGTGGAGCGGGGGCCCCCACAGATACGCAGTATTTT. Its translation: CASSPTSGAGAPTDTQYF.